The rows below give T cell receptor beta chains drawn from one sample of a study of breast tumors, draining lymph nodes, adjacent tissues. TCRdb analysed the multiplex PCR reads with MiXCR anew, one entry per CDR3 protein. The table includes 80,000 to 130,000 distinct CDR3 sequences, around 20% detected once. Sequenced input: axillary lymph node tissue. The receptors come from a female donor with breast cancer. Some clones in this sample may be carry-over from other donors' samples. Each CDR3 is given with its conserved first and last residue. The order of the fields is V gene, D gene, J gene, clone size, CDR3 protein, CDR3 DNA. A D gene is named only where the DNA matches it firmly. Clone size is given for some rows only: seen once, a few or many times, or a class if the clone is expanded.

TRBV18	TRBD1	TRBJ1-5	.	CASSRTGTGANQPQHF	TGTGCCAGCTCACGTACCGGGACAGGGGCGAACCAGCCCCAGCATTTT
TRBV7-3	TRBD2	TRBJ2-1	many	CASSLTGTGDRLAGGKFF	TGTGCCAGCAGCTTAACAGGGACAGGGGATAGACTAGCGGGAGGAAAGTTCTTC
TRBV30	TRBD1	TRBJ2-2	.	CAWSLDRGSGELFF	TGTGCCTGGAGTCTGGACAGGGGTTCCGGGGAGCTGTTTTTT
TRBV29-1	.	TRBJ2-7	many	CSYRRGGGEQYF	TGCAGCTACCGCAGGGGTGGTGGCGAGCAGTACTTC
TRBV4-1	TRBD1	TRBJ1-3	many	CASSQARTGSGNTIYF	TGCGCCAGCAGCCAGGCCCGGACAGGCTCTGGAAACACCATATATTTT
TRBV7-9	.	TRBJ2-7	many	CASSYDYYEQYF	TGTGCCAGCAGCTACGACTACTACGAGCAGTACTTC
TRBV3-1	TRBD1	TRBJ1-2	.	CASSAGEQGYYGYTF	TGTGCCAGCAGCGCCGGGGAACAGGGGTACTATGGCTACACCTTC
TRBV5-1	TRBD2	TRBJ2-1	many	CASSLAGGNNEQFF	TGCGCCAGCAGCCTTGCGGGGGGGAACAATGAGCAGTTCTTC
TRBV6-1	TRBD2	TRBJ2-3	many	CASTLAGPTDTQYF	TGTGCCAGCACACTAGCGGGTCCCACAGATACGCAGTATTTT
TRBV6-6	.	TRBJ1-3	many	CASSYRALAGNTIYF	TGTGCCAGCAGTTACCGCGCCCTAGCTGGAAACACCATATATTTT
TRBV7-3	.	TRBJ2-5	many	CASSLGGNGEETQYF	TGTGCCAGCAGCTTAGGAGGGAACGGAGAAGAGACCCAGTACTTC
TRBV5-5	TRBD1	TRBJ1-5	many	CASSLQGERNQPQHF	TGTGCCAGCAGCTTGCAGGGGGAGAGAAATCAGCCCCAGCATTTT
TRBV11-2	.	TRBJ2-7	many	CASSWGAGTYEQYF	TGTGCCAGCAGCTGGGGGGCAGGGACTTACGAGCAGTACTTC
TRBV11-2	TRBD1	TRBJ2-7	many	CASSLGDSLSYEQYF	TGTGCCAGCAGCTTGGGGGACAGCCTCTCCTACGAGCAGTACTTC
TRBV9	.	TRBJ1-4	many	CASSVGQGINEKLFF	TGTGCCAGCAGCGTGGGCCAAGGTATTAATGAAAAACTGTTTTTT
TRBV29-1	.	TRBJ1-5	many	CSVWEGSNQPQHF	TGCAGCGTTTGGGAGGGCAGCAATCAGCCCCAGCATTTT
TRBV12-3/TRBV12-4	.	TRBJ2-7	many	CASSLGGGTTYEQYF	TGTGCCAGCAGTTTAGGCGGAGGTACGACCTACGAGCAGTACTTC
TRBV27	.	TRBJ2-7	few	CASSLTFPGEVNYEQYF	TGTGCCAGCAGTTTAACCTTCCCAGGTGAGGTTAACTACGAGCAGTACTTC
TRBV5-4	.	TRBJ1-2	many	CASSTPGERNYGYTF	TGTGCCAGCAGCACTCCGGGAGAGAGGAACTATGGCTACACCTTC
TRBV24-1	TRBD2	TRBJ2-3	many	CATSDPGLAGLHTQYF	TGTGCCACCAGTGATCCGGGACTAGCGGGTCTACATACGCAGTATTTT
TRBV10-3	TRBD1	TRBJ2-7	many	CAIRPGQGQTNSYEQYF	TGTGCCATCCGTCCCGGACAGGGCCAGACCAATTCCTACGAGCAGTACTTC
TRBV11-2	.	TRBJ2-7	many	CASSSAVTYEQYF	TGTGCCAGCAGCAGCGCGGTTACCTACGAGCAGTACTTC
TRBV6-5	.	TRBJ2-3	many	CASSRIATDTQYF	TGTGCCAGCAGTCGAATTGCCACAGATACGCAGTATTTT
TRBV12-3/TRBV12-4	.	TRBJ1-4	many	CASSIEGVYEKLFF	TGTGCCAGCAGCATAGAGGGGGTTTATGAAAAACTGTTTTTT
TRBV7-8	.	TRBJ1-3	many	CASSLQGSGNTIYF	TGTGCCAGCAGCTTACAGGGCTCTGGAAACACCATATATTTT
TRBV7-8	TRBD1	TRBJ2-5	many	CASSLEGTGYETQYF	TGTGCCAGCAGCTTAGAGGGGACAGGGTATGAGACCCAGTACTTC
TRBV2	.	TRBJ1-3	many	CAIKINSGNTIYF	TGTGCCATTAAGATCAACTCTGGAAACACCATATATTTT
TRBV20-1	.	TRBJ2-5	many	CSASSNSGASQYF	TGCAGTGCTAGTAGCAACAGTGGGGCGTCCCAGTACTTC
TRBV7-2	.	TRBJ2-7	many	CASSLGGAGNYEQYF	TGTGCCAGCAGCTTAGGAGGAGCGGGTAACTACGAGCAGTACTTC
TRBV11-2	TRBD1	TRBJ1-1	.	CASSIEPGTAEAFF	TGTGCCAGCAGCATTGAACCTGGGACAGCGGAAGCTTTCTTT
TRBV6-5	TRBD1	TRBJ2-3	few	CASRPGTASNTQYF	TGTGCCAGCAGGCCCGGGACAGCCTCAAATACGCAGTATTTT
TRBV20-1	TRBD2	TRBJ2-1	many	CSASGRVDNEQFF	TGCAGTGCTAGCGGGAGGGTCGACAATGAGCAGTTCTTC
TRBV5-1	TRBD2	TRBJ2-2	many	CASRIGLAGVKFGELFF	TGCGCCAGCAGAATAGGGCTAGCGGGAGTGAAGTTCGGGGAGCTGTTTTTT
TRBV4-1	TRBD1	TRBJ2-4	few	CASSPTQTGSTKNIQYF	TGCGCCAGCAGCCCAACTCAGACAGGGTCCACCAAAAACATTCAGTACTTC
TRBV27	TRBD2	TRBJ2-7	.	CASSLSRWGQRESYEQYF	TGTGCCAGCAGTTTATCGCGCTGGGGTCAGCGGGAGTCCTACGAGCAGTACTTC
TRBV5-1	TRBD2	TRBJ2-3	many	CASSLASSGLASTDTQYF	TGCGCCAGCAGCTTGGCGTCTAGCGGGTTAGCTAGCACAGATACGCAGTATTTT
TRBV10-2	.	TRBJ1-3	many	CASSETPGNTIYF	TGCGCCAGCAGTGAGACCCCCGGAAACACCATATATTTT
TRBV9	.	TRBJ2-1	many	CASSTQGNEQFF	TGTGCCAGCAGCACTCAGGGAAATGAGCAGTTCTTC
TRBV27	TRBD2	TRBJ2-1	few	CASSVLAGDNEQFF	TGTGCCAGCAGTGTACTAGCGGGGGACAATGAGCAGTTCTTC
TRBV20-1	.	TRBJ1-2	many	CSARDASNYGYTF	TGCAGTGCTAGAGATGCCTCTAACTATGGCTACACCTTC
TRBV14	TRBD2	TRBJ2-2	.	CASRPGLAVANTGELFF	TGTGCCAGCCGCCCGGGACTAGCGGTAGCGAACACCGGGGAGCTGTTTTTT
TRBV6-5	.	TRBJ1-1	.	CASSRLGTSVAFF	TGTGCCAGCAGCCGCCTAGGGACTTCGGTCGCTTTCTTT
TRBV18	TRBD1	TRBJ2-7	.	CASSPTLGQGRYEQYF	TGTGCCAGCTCACCCACACTAGGACAGGGGCGCTACGAGCAGTACTTC
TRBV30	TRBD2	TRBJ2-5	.	CAWSVGTSGGNRETQYF	TGTGCCTGGAGTGTCGGGACTAGCGGGGGGAATCGGGAGACCCAGTACTTC
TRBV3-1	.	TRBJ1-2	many	CASSQAISGGYTF	TGTGCCAGCAGCCAAGCTATTTCGGGAGGCTACACCTTC
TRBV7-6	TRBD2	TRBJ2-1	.	CASSGRNSYNEQFF	TGTGCCAGTAGCGGGAGGAACTCCTACAATGAGCAGTTCTTC
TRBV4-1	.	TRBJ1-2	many	CASSQGDNFYGYTF	TGCGCCAGCAGCCAAGGTGACAACTTCTATGGCTACACCTTC
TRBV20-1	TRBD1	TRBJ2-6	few	CSARGQGVSGANVLTF	TGCAGTGCTCGTGGACAGGGCGTTTCTGGGGCCAACGTCCTGACTTTC
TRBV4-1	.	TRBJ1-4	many	CASSQVGGLTNEKLFF	TGCGCCAGCAGCCAAGTCGGAGGGTTGACTAATGAAAAACTGTTTTTT
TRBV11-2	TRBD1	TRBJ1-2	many	CASSLGHALGTGEKYGYTF	TGTGCCAGCAGCTTAGGGCATGCCCTCGGGACAGGAGAAAAATATGGCTACACCTTC